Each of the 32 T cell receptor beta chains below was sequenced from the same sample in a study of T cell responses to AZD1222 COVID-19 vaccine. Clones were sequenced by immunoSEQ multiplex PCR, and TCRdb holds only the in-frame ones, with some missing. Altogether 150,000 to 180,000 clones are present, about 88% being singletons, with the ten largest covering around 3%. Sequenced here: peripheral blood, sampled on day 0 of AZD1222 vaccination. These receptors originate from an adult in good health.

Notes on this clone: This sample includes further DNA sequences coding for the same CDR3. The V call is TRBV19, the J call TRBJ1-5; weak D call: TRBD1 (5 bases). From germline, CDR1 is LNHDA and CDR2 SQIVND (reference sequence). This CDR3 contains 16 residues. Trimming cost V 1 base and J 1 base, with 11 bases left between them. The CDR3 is CASSIGGGQSNQPQHF. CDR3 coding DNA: TGTGCCAGTAGTATAGGGGGAGGACAAAGCAATCAGCCCCAGCATTTT.

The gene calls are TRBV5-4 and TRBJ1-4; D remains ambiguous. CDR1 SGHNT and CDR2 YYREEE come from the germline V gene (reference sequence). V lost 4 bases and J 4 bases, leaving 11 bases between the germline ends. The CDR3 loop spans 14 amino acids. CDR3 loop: CASSPGRGNEKLFF. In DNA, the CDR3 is TGTGCCAGCAGCCCGGGCCGGGGTAATGAAAAACTGTTTTTT.

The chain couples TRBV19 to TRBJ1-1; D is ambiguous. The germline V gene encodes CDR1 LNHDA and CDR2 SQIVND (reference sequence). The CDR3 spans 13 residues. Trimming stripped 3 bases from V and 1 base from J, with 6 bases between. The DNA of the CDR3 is TGTGCCAGTAGTATTGGGTGGAACACTGAAGCTTTCTTT. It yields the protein CASSIGWNTEAFF.

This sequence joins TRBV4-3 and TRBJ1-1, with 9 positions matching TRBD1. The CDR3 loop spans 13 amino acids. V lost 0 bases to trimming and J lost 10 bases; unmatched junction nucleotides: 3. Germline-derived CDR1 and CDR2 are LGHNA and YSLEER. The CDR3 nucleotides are TGCGCCAGCAGCCAAGAGACAGGGGGTATAGCTTTCTTT. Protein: CASSQETGGIAFF.

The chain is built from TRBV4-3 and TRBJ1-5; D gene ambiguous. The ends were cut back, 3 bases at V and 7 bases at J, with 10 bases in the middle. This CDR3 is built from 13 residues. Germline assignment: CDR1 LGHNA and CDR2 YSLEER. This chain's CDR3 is CASSQEAGQPQHF. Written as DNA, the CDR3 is TGCGCCAGCAGCCAGGAAGCGGGGCAGCCCCAGCATTTT.

Written as DNA, the CDR3 is TGTGCCAGCAGCTTAGGACTAGCGGGTCAAGAGACCCAGTACTTC. Translation: CASSLGLAGQETQYF. V is TRBV7-3 and J is TRBJ2-5, with 11 nucleotides matching TRBD2. CDR3 length: 15 residues. Germline V gene lookup returns CDR1 SGHTA and CDR2 FQGTGA. J gave up 2 bases and V 2 bases, and 1 base lay outside the gene matches.

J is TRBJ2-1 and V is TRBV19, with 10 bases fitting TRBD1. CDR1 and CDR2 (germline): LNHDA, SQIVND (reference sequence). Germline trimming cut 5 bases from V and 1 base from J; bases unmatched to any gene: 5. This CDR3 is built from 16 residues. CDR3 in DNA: TGTGCCAGTAGTCACGGACAGGGGGGATCCTACAATGAGCAGTTCTTC. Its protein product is CASSHGQGGSYNEQFF.

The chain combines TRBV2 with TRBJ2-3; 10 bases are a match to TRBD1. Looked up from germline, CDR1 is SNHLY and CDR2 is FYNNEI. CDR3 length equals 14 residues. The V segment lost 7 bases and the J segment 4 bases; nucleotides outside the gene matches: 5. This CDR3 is CASIRDRGSDTQYF. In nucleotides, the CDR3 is TGTGCCAGCATCCGGGACAGGGGTTCAGATACGCAGTATTTT.

CDR3 coding DNA: TGTGCCACCTCCGACAGGAGCAATCAGCCCCAGCATTTT. It specifies CATSDRSNQPQHF. The chain joins TRBV19 to TRBJ1-5; D possibly corresponds to TRBD1 (6 bases). The V gene lost 10 bases and the J gene lost 1 base, with 11 bases spanning the gap. Germline assignment: CDR1 LNHDA and CDR2 SQIVND (reference sequence). CDR3 size: 13 residues.

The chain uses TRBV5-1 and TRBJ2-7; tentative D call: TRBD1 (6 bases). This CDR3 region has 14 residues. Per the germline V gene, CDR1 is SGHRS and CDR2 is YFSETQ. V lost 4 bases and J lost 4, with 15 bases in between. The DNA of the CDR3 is TGCGCCAGCAGCCAGGCAGGCAGGGGTTACGAGCAGTACTTC. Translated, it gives CASSQAGRGYEQYF.

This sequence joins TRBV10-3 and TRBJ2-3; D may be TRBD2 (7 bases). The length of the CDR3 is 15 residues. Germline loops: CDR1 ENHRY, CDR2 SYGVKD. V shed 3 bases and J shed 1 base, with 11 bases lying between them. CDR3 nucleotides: TGTGCCATCAGTGACTGGGGGGGCGGCACAGATACGCAGTATTTT. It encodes CAISDWGGGTDTQYF.

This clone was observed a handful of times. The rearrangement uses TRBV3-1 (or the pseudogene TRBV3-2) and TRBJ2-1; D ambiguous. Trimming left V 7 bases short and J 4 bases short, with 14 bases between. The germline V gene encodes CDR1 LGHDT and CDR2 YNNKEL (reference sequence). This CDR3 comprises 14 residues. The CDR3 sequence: CASTRMGGYNEQFF. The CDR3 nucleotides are TGTGCCAGCACCAGGATGGGCGGTTACAATGAGCAGTTCTTC.

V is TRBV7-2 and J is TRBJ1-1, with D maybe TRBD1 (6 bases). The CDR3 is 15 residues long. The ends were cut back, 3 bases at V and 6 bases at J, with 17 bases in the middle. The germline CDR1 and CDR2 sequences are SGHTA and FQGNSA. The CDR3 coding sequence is TGTGCCAGCAGCTTGAATACAGGGTTCGGGGCTGAAGCTTTCTTT. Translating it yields CASSLNTGFGAEAFF.

The CDR3 sequence: CASSMNRENSPLHF. The CDR3 region has the DNA TGTGCCAGTAGTATGAATCGGGAAAATTCACCCCTCCACTTT. V usage is TRBV19 and J usage is TRBJ1-6, with D unclear. The CDR3 consists of 14 residues. The V end lost 3 bases, the J end lost 7 bases, and 10 bases lay between the germline ends. Germline loops: CDR1 LNHDA, CDR2 SQIVND (reference sequence). Filled out from reference TRBV19 and TRBJ1-6, the complete variable domain reads DGGITQSPKYLFRKEGQNVTLSCEQNLNHDAMYWYRQDPGQGLRLIYYSQIVNDFQKGDIAEGYSVSREKKESFPLTVTSAQKNPTAFYLCASSMNRENSPLHFGNGTRLTVT.

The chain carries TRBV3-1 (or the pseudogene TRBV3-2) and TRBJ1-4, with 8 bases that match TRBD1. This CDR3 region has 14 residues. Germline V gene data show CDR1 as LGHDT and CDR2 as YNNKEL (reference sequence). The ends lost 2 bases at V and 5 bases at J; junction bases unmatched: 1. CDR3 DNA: TGTGCCAGCAGCCAAAGACAGGGGAATGAAAAACTGTTTTTT. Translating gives CASSQRQGNEKLFF.

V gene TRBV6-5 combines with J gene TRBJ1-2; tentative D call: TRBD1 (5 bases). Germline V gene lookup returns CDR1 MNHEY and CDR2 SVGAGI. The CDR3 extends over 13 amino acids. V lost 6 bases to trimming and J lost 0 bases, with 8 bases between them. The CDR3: CASRGRANYGYTF. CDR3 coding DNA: TGTGCCAGCAGGGGGCGTGCTAACTATGGCTACACCTTC.

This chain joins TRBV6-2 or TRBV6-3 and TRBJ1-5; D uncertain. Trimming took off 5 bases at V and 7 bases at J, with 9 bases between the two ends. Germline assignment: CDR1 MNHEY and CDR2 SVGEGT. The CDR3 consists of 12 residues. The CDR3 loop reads CASSTWGQPQHF. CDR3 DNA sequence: TGTGCCAGCAGTACATGGGGACAGCCCCAGCATTTT.

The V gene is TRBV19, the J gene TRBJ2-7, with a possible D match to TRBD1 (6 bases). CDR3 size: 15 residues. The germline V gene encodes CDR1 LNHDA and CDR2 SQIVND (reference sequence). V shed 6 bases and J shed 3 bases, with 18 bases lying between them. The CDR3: CASSMDHRDNYEQYF. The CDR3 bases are TGTGCCAGTAGCATGGATCACCGGGACAACTACGAGCAGTACTTC. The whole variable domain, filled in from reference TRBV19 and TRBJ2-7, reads DGGITQSPKYLFRKEGQNVTLSCEQNLNHDAMYWYRQDPGQGLRLIYYSQIVNDFQKGDIAEGYSVSREKKESFPLTVTSAQKNPTAFYLCASSMDHRDNYEQYFGPGTRLTVT.

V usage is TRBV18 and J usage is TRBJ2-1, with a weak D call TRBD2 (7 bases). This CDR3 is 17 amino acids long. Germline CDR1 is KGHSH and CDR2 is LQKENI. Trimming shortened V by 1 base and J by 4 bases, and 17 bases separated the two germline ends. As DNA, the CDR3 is TGTGCCAGCTCACCACGGGCGCGGGGGCCCACTTACAATGAGCAGTTCTTC. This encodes CASSPRARGPTYNEQFF.

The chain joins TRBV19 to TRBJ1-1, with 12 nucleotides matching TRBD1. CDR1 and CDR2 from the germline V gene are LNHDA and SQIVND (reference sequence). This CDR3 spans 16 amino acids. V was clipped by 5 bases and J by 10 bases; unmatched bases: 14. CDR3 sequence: CASSVTGTGGGRVAFF. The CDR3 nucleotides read TGTGCCAGTAGTGTCACCGGGACAGGGGGCGGTAGGGTAGCTTTCTTT.

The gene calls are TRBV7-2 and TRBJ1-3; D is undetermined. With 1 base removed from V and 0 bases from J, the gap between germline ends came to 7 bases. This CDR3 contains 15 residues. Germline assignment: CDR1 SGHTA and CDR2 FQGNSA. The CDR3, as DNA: TGTGCCAGCAGCTTAGGTGTGAGCTCTGGAAACACCATATATTTT. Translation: CASSLGVSSGNTIYF.

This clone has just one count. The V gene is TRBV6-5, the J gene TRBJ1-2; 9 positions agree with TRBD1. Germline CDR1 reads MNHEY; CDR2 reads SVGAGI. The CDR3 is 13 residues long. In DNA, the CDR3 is TGTCTCACCCGGGGACAGGGCAACTATGGCTACACCTTC. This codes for CLTRGQGNYGYTF.

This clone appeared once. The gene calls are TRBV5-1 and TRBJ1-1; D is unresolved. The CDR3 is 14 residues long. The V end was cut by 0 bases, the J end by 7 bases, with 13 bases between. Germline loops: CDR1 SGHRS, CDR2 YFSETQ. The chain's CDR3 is CASSLGGWAFEAFF. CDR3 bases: TGCGCCAGCAGCTTGGGAGGATGGGCCTTTGAAGCTTTCTTT.

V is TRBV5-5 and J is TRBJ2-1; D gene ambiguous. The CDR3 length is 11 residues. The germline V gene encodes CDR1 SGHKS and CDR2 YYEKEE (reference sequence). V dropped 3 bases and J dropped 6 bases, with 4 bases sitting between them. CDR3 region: CASSSANEQFF. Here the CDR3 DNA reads TGTGCCAGCAGCTCAGCCAATGAGCAGTTCTTC.

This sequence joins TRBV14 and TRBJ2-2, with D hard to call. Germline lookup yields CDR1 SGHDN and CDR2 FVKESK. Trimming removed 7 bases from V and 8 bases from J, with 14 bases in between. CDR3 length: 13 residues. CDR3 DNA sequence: TGTGCCAGCACCCTCACTGACTCGGGGGAGCTGTTTTTT. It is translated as CASTLTDSGELFF.

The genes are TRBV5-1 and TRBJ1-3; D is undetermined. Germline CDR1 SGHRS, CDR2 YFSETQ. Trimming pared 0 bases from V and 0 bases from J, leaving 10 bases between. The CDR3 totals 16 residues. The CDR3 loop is CASSLDMTGSGNTIYF. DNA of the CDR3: TGCGCCAGCAGCTTGGACATGACCGGCTCTGGAAACACCATATATTTT.

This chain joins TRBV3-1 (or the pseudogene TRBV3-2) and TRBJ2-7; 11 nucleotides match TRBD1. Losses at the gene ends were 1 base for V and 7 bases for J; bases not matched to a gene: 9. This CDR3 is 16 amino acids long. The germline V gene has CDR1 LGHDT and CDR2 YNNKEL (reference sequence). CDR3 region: CASSQVGTGGSGEQYF. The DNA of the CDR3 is TGTGCCAGCAGCCAAGTTGGGACAGGGGGTTCGGGTGAGCAGTACTTC.

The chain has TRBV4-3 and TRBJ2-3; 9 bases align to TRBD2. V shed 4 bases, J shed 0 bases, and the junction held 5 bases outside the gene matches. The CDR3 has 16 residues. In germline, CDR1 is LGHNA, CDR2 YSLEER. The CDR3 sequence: CASSRELAGSTDTQYF. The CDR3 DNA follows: TGCGCCAGCAGCCGTGAACTAGCGGGTAGCACAGATACGCAGTATTTT.

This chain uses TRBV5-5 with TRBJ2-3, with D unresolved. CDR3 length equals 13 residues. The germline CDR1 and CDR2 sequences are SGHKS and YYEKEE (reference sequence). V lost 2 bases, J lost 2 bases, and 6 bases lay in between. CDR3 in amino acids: CASSLQVTDTQYF. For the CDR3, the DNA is TGTGCCAGCAGCTTACAAGTCACAGATACGCAGTATTTT.

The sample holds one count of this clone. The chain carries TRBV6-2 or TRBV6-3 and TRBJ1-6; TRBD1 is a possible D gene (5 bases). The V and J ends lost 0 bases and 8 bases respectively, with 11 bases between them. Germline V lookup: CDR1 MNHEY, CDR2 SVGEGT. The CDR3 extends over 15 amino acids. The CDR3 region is CASSYSGATDSPLHF. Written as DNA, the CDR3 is TGTGCCAGCAGTTACTCAGGGGCTACGGATTCACCCCTCCACTTT.

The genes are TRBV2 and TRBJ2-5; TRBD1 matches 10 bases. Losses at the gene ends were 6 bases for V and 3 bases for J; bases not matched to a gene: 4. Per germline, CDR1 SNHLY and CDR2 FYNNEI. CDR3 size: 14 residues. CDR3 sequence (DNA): TGTGCCAGCAGGGGAGGGACAGGGGAAGAGACCCAGTACTTC. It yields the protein CASRGGTGEETQYF. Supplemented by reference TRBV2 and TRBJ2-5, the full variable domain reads EPEVTQTPSHQVTQMGQEVILRCVPISNHLYFYWYRQILGQKVEFLVSFYNNEISEKSEIFDDQFSVERPDGSNFTLKIRSTKLEDSAMYFCASRGGTGEETQYFGPGTRLLVL.

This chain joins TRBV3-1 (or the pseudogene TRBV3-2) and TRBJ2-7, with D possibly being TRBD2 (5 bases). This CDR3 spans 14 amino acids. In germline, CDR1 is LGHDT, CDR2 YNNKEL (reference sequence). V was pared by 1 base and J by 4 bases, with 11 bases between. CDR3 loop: CASSQARRRYEQYF. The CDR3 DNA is TGTGCCAGCAGCCAAGCCAGACGGAGGTACGAGCAGTACTTC.